This TCR beta chain was recorded in a study of T cell changes during pregnancy in multiple sclerosis. V dropped 3 bases and J dropped 4; count of bases not matched to a gene: 11. Germline V CDR1 and CDR2: SGHRS, YFSETQ. CDR3 size: 17 residues. Assay used: immunoSEQ multiplex PCR; TCRdb lists only in-frame clones, some missing. The sample consists of approximately 20,000 clones, approximately 88% of them appearing once. This specimen was CD8+ T cells from peripheral blood mononuclear cells, taken after pregnancy. The receptor was isolated from a female donor in good health, enrolled as a control in a pregnancy study. This sequence joins TRBV5-1 and TRBJ2-2; 8 bases map to TRBD1. The CDR3 loop reads CASSWTGYRGSTGELFF. DNA of the CDR3: TGCGCCAGCAGCTGGACAGGGTATCGGGGGAGCACCGGGGAGCTGTTTTTT.